This TCR beta chain was sequenced during a study of CD8 T cells in ankylosing spondylitis. MiXCR, applied by TCRdb to the 5' RACE reads, yields one record per CDR3 protein. The sample records around 440,000 distinct CDR3 sequences, about a sixth being singletons. Study results and limitations: A motif of 7 to 9 highly homologous TCR beta variants was seen as apparently characteristic of ankylosing spondylitis blood. Disease-linked clones had a CD8+ phenotype and relatively low frequency in peripheral blood.

Turning to this clonotype: What it binds is not known.

The CDR3 loop spans 13 amino acids. The germline V and J ends were trimmed by 3 bases and 5 bases, with 8 bases remaining between them. CDR1 SGHRS and CDR2 YFSETQ come from the germline V gene. The chain carries TRBV5-1 and TRBJ2-2; D is unclear. Specimen: blood, either unsorted or a sorted T cell fraction (not recorded which). The sequence came from a male donor with ankylosing spondylitis. For the CDR3, the DNA is TGCGCCAGCAGCTACGCTAGGACCGGGGAGCTGTTTTTT. This codes for CASSYARTGELFF.